A single sample is the source of the 19 T cell receptor beta chains below, sequenced in a study of spatial heterogeneity in lung cancer. Study-wide points: For expanded intratumoral alpha and beta TCRs, counts tracked tumor mutation counts.

No antigen has been assigned to these receptors. TCRdb analysed the 5' RACE reads with MiXCR anew, one entry per CDR3 protein. The sample carries about 14,000 distinct CDR3 sequences, approximately 4.5% recorded once. Indicated time point: sample taken at primary tumor resection. Sequencing used lung tumor tissue, obtained at surgery. These receptors were obtained from a female donor with early-stage non-small cell lung cancer.

This clonotype was detected many times. A library prepared for alpha chains yielded this beta chain as an off-target read; its size is of little meaning. The rearrangement joins TRBV14 to TRBJ1-1, with D possibly being TRBD1 (6 bases). The germline V gene has CDR1 SGHDN and CDR2 FVKESK. Trimming pared 4 bases from V and 6 bases from J, leaving 12 bases between. The CDR3 is 13 residues long. DNA for the CDR3: TGTGCCAGCAGCCCCGCGGACAGCGCTGAAGCTTTCTTT. Translating gives CASSPADSAEAFF.

For this clonotype: This beta chain is an off-target read within a library intended for alpha chains, so its frequency means little. V gene TRBV20-1 combines with J gene TRBJ2-2; 8 bases line up with TRBD2. V dropped 0 bases and J dropped 7; count of bases not matched to a gene: 4. The CDR3 spans 14 residues. Germline V gives CDR1 DFQATT, CDR2 SNEGSKA (reference sequence). In DNA form, the CDR3 reads TGCAGTGCTAGAGAGGGACTAGATAGCGGGGAGCTGTTTTTT. Its translation is CSAREGLDSGELFF.

At least ten counts were recorded for this clonotype. This beta chain came through as a stray read in a library set up for alpha chains, and its size says little. The chain links TRBV6-1 to TRBJ1-2; D gene ambiguous. The CDR3 has 13 amino acids. CDR1 and CDR2 from the germline V gene are MNHNS and SASEGT. The V end was cut by 8 bases, the J end by 0 bases, with 10 bases between. Here the CDR3 DNA reads TGTGCCAGCCTCGGCAGGTCTAACTATGGCTACACCTTC. This codes for CASLGRSNYGYTF.

This clonotype was picked up many times. This beta chain is a stray read from a library made for alpha chains; its abundance is not meaningful. V gene TRBV7-6 combines with J gene TRBJ1-4, with D possibly matching TRBD1 (6 bases). From germline, CDR1 is SGHVS and CDR2 FNYEAQ. V lost 5 bases to trimming and J lost 7 bases, with 20 bases between them. This CDR3 is 16 amino acids long. This chain's CDR3 is CASSVSVGGAGEKLFF. The CDR3 DNA reads as TGTGCCAGCAGCGTCTCAGTTGGGGGCGCGGGTGAAAAACTGTTTTTT.

This clonotype has ten or more counts. Since the library was made to target alpha chains, this beta chain is a stray read and its abundance is not meaningful. The chain uses TRBV5-4 and TRBJ2-3; 7 bases line up with TRBD2. The CDR3 has 15 residues. Germline-derived CDR1 and CDR2 are SGHNT and YYREEE (reference sequence). Unmatched junction bases numbered 1, after V lost 0 bases and J lost 0 bases. The CDR3 DNA reads TGTGCCAGCAGCTTGGTTAGCGGGAGCACAGATACGCAGTATTTT. Its protein product is CASSLVSGSTDTQYF.

This clonotype has at least ten counts. This beta chain turned up in a library designed for alpha chains; as an off-target read, its abundance says little. V is TRBV5-5 and J is TRBJ1-1, with 7 bases matching TRBD1. V trimming: 5 bases; J trimming: 2 bases; junction bases outside the gene matches: 3. Germline CDR1 SGHKS, CDR2 YYEKEE (reference sequence). The CDR3 extends over 13 amino acids. CDR3 DNA sequence: TGTGCCAGCAGTAGACAGGGCAACACTGAAGCTTTCTTT. Translated, it gives CASSRQGNTEAFF.

This clonotype was seen many times. This beta chain is off target for a library built for alpha chains, so its abundance means little. The chain couples TRBV20-1 to TRBJ2-2; 8 positions agree with TRBD2. The J segment lost 1 base and the V segment lost 2 bases, leaving 0 bases of the junction unmatched. Germline loops: CDR1 DFQATT, CDR2 SNEGSKA (reference sequence). The CDR3 totals 14 residues. As DNA, the CDR3 is TGCAGTGCTAGACTAGCGGGGAACACCGGGGAGCTGTTTTTT. Amino acids: CSARLAGNTGELFF.

This clonotype was picked up many times. The size of this beta chain means little, since it is a stray read in a library made for alpha chains. This sequence joins TRBV7-6 and TRBJ2-1; a weak D match, TRBD1 (6 bases). The length of the CDR3 is 15 residues. V shed 5 bases and J shed 5 bases, with 16 bases lying between them. CDR1 SGHVS and CDR2 FNYEAQ come from the germline V gene. The CDR3: CASSQLDRSDNEQFF. The CDR3 bases are TGTGCCAGCAGCCAGTTAGACAGGTCGGACAATGAGCAGTTCTTC.

This clonotype was observed many times. The library was designed around alpha chains, so this beta chain is a stray read whose abundance carries little weight. The chain recombines TRBV7-8 with TRBJ2-2; D not resolved. In germline, CDR1 is SGHVS, CDR2 FQNEAQ. V dropped 1 base and J dropped 2 bases, with 14 bases sitting between them. This CDR3 region has 17 residues. The DNA of the CDR3 is TGTGCCAGCAGCTTAGGGCTAGGCGGAGTCAACACCGGGGAGCTGTTTTTT. Translating gives CASSLGLGGVNTGELFF.

This clonotype has at least ten counts. This beta chain lies outside the target of a library built for alpha chains; its clone size means little. The chain joins TRBV3-1 to TRBJ1-3; TRBD1 is a possible D gene (5 bases). Germline values: CDR1 LGHDT, CDR2 YNNKEL (reference sequence). This CDR3 has 15 residues. Trimming removed 2 bases from V and 1 base from J, with 9 bases in between. As DNA, the CDR3 is TGTGCCAGCAGCCAACAGGGTCGATCTGGAAACACCATATATTTT. Protein sequence: CASSQQGRSGNTIYF.

This clonotype has at least ten counts. The library was built for alpha chains, so this beta chain is an off-target read and its size means little. The chain links TRBV6-6 to TRBJ2-1, with D tentatively TRBD1 (5 bases). Germline CDR1 MNHNY, CDR2 SVGAGI (reference sequence). The CDR3 extends over 12 amino acids. V dropped 6 bases and J dropped 5 bases, with 8 bases sitting between them. The CDR3 loop reads CASRGQDNEQFF. DNA of the CDR3: TGTGCCAGCAGGGGGCAGGACAATGAGCAGTTCTTC.

This clonotype was observed many times. The library was prepared for alpha chains; this beta chain is a stray read, so its frequency means little. The J gene is TRBJ2-5, the V gene TRBV7-9; D is unclear. The V gene lost 6 bases and the J gene lost 0 bases, with 2 bases spanning the gap. The CDR3 has 11 residues. Germline V CDR1 and CDR2: SEHNR, FQNEAQ (reference sequence). CDR3 region: CASSNQETQYF. Here the CDR3 DNA reads TGTGCCAGCAGTAACCAAGAGACCCAGTACTTC.

The table lists this clonotype with many counts. This beta chain lies outside the target of a library built for alpha chains; its clone size means little. CDR3 sequence: CSAATAADTQYF. CDR3 coding DNA: TGCAGTGCAGCGACGGCTGCAGATACGCAGTATTTT. The rearrangement links TRBV20-1 to TRBJ2-3; D is uncertain. Germline CDR1 and CDR2: DFQATT and SNEGSKA (reference sequence). V lost 6 bases and J lost 4, with 11 bases in between. CDR3 length equals 12 residues.

This clonotype showed up many times. This beta chain is a stray sequence in a library constructed for alpha chains; its clone size is not meaningful. This chain connects TRBV12-3 or TRBV12-4 to TRBJ1-2; 7 positions agree with TRBD1. The CDR3 is 13 amino acids. V lost 9 bases and J lost 8; bases outside the gene matches: 12. In nucleotides, the CDR3 is TGTGCCAGTCTCCTCAGGGGGGAATCGGGCTACACCTTC. This gives the protein CASLLRGESGYTF.

This clonotype was counted ten times or more. Within a library made for alpha chains, this beta chain is off target, and its count is uninformative. This rearrangement joins TRBV28 to TRBJ1-3, with D tentatively TRBD1 (5 bases). The V and J ends lost 2 bases and 0 bases respectively, with 11 bases between them. This CDR3 region has 16 residues. CDR1 MDHEN and CDR2 SYDVKM come from the germline V gene. CDR3 loop: CASSLGTSSSGNTIYF. For the CDR3, the DNA is TGTGCCAGCAGTTTAGGGACGTCGAGCTCTGGAAACACCATATATTTT.

This clonotype was seen repeatedly, ten times or more. This beta chain lies outside the target of a library built for alpha chains; its clone size means little. V usage is TRBV6-2 or TRBV6-3 and J usage is TRBJ1-4, with D unclear. The CDR3 consists of 15 residues. The ends were cut back, 4 bases at V and 0 bases at J, with 9 bases in the middle. CDR1 and CDR2 from the germline V gene are MNHEY and SVGEGT. Here the CDR3 DNA reads TGTGCCAGCAGTTGGGCCCCGGCAACTAATGAAAAACTGTTTTTT. Residues: CASSWAPATNEKLFF.

This clonotype was seen many times. This beta chain is a stray read from a library made for alpha chains; its abundance is not meaningful. CDR3 in DNA: TGTGCCAGCAGTTTTAGATCCGGGGGCAATCAGCCCCAGCATTTT. This codes for CASSFRSGGNQPQHF. The rearrangement uses TRBV27 and TRBJ1-5; D ambiguous. The CDR3 has 15 residues. Between the trimmed V and J ends, which lost 3 bases and 2 bases, there was a span of 11 bases. CDR1 and CDR2 (germline): MNHEY, SMNVEV (reference sequence).

This clonotype was detected many times. As an off-target read in a library built for alpha chains, this beta chain has a frequency of little significance. The rearrangement uses TRBV11-2 and TRBJ2-3, with 7 bases identical to TRBD2. Looked up from germline, CDR1 is SGHAT and CDR2 is FQNNGV. V shed 7 bases and J 0 bases; nucleotides not matched to a gene: 10. This CDR3 comprises 16 residues. CDR3 sequence: CASIFTGGLSTDTQYF. CDR3 nucleotides: TGTGCCAGCATCTTTACGGGAGGACTCAGCACAGATACGCAGTATTTT.

The sample holds many counts of this clonotype. In a library made to pick up alpha chains, this beta chain is a stray read with a size that means little. The chain joins TRBV5-5 to TRBJ2-5; D is unresolved. The V end lost 0 bases, the J end lost 4 bases, and 10 bases lay between the germline ends. CDR3 length: 14 residues. Germline V gene lookup returns CDR1 SGHKS and CDR2 YYEKEE (reference sequence). Here the CDR3 reads CASSLEVGLETQYF. CDR3 bases: TGTGCCAGCAGCTTGGAAGTAGGATTAGAGACCCAGTACTTC.